This T cell receptor beta chain was recorded in a study of shared clonotypes between healthy human individuals. Study-level findings and limits: Non-shared clonotypes were found to have lower generation probabilities than the clonotypes that were shared by all four of the sorted-subset donors. What naive subsets generally showed was a larger estimated richness than memory subsets showed.

Per germline, CDR1 MNHEY and CDR2 SVGAGI. The CDR3 loop spans 14 amino acids. J lost 7 bases, V lost 7 bases, and 9 bases had no gene match. The test was conducted at deep level. As handled by the study authors: Quality scores were absent from the junction-only immunoSEQ sequences, so filtering differed. Sequencing used immunoSEQ multiplex PCR; TCRdb keeps in-frame clones, though not all of them. V and J calls and clone size come straight from that table; D and trimming were deduced from the DNA. Here the sample spans about 980,000 clones, 76% being singletons. Remarks on this clone: Its antigen is unidentified.

The rearrangement joins TRBV6-5 to TRBJ2-7; TRBD2 matches 11 bases. This TCR derives from a man between 18 and 35 years old in good health. Specimen: memory CD4+ T cells sorted from blood. Noted subset: CD45RA-negative fraction. CDR3 loop: CASIRSGGAGEQYF. The CDR3 DNA sequence: TGTGCCAGCATCCGTAGCGGGGGGGCGGGAGAGCAGTACTTC.